These 20 T cell receptor beta chains share one sample of origin, sequenced in a study of human T cells and chemical hapten exposure. TCRdb re-analysed the RACE reads in MiXCR, keeping a single row per CDR3 protein. This sample has roughly 50,000 distinct CDR3 sequences; around 9.4% occur once, and the top ten carry approximately 1.6%. Documented time point: patch test 2, 6 weeks after DPC sensitization. The treatment was: therapeutic diphenylcyclopropenone sensitization with weekly scalp DPC. Source: whole blood, taken in connection with sensitization to the hapten diphenylcyclopropenone (DPC). These receptors were taken from a woman between 50 and 59 years old with alopecia areata. Some clones in this sample may be carry-over from other donors' samples.

The V and J genes are TRBV19 and TRBJ2-2; no clear D. CDR1 and CDR2 from the germline V gene are LNHDA and SQIVND (reference sequence). The CDR3 spans 13 residues. The V gene lost 3 bases and the J gene lost 4 bases, with 6 bases spanning the gap. CDR3 bases: TGTGCCAGTAGTATCTCGCGCACCGGGGAGCTGTTTTTT. Protein sequence: CASSISRTGELFF. The entire variable domain, with the rest obtained from reference TRBV19 and TRBJ2-2, is as follows: DGGITQSPKYLFRKEGQNVTLSCEQNLNHDAMYWYRQDPGQGLRLIYYSQIVNDFQKGDIAEGYSVSREKKESFPLTVTSAQKNPTAFYLCASSISRTGELFFGEGSRLTVL.

This clonotype was counted ten times or more. The CDR3 nucleotides read TGTGCCAGCACTCCCCCGCGGGGGAGAGCCTACAATGAGCAGTTCTTC. This gives the protein CASTPPRGRAYNEQFF. The chain has TRBV28 and TRBJ2-1; 7 bases line up with TRBD2. CDR1 and CDR2 (germline): MDHEN, SYDVKM. The CDR3 has 16 residues. V was clipped by 7 bases and J by 2 bases; unmatched bases: 11.

V is TRBV20-1 and J is TRBJ1-4, with 8 bases that match TRBD1. With 5 bases clipped from V and 3 bases from J, the junction kept 5 bases outside the gene matches. CDR1 is DFQATT and CDR2 is SNEGSKA in the germline V gene (reference sequence). This CDR3 comprises 14 residues. The CDR3 is CSAPGGEANEKLFF. The CDR3 nucleotides are TGCAGTGCTCCAGGGGGCGAAGCTAATGAAAAACTGTTTTTT.

This chain links TRBV5-6 with TRBJ2-7; D may be TRBD1 (6 bases). CDR1 SGHDT and CDR2 YYEEEE come from the germline V gene. CDR3 length equals 16 residues. Deletions cut 0 bases from V and 7 bases from J, with 20 bases between. CDR3 protein: CASSLGFTGTTGEQYF. CDR3 in DNA: TGTGCCAGCAGCTTGGGGTTCACCGGGACAACTGGGGAGCAGTACTTC.

This clonotype occurred many times. The chain recombines TRBV7-2 with TRBJ1-2; maybe TRBD1 (5 bases). Germline values: CDR1 SGHTA, CDR2 FQGNSA. V gave up 5 bases and J gave up 5 bases, with 15 bases separating them. The CDR3 runs to 14 residues. CDR3 sequence reads: CASSPPPGKYGYTF. The CDR3 DNA reads TGTGCCAGCAGCCCCCCGCCAGGGAAATATGGCTACACCTTC.

This clonotype has only a few counts. The genes are TRBV29-1 and TRBJ2-1, with TRBD2 identical over 14 bases. V dropped 7 bases and J dropped 6; count of bases not matched to a gene: 2. This CDR3 has 13 residues. Per germline, CDR1 SQVTM and CDR2 ANQGSEA. Here the CDR3 reads CSAGLAGGNEQFF. The CDR3 nucleotides read TGCAGCGCTGGACTAGCGGGAGGCAATGAGCAGTTCTTC.

At least ten counts were recorded for this clonotype. The gene calls are TRBV6-4 and TRBJ1-2; D is possibly TRBD1 (6 bases). This CDR3 comprises 14 residues. V was cut by 6 bases and J by 0 bases, with 11 bases left in between. From germline, CDR1 is MRHNA and CDR2 SNTAGT. CDR3 loop: CASRDEGANYGYTF. CDR3 in DNA: TGTGCCAGCAGGGACGAGGGGGCTAACTATGGCTACACCTTC.

This chain connects TRBV6-5 to TRBJ1-3; 9 bases agree with TRBD1. The CDR3 has 15 residues. With V trimmed by 6 bases and J by 4 bases, 7 bases remained unmatched. Germline V lookup: CDR1 MNHEY, CDR2 SVGAGI. Here the CDR3 reads CASRRDRGVGNTIYF. In DNA, the CDR3 is TGTGCCAGCAGAAGAGACAGGGGGGTCGGAAACACCATATATTTT.

This chain uses TRBV5-1 with TRBJ2-7; D is ambiguous. The CDR3 runs to 13 residues. The ends were cut back, 0 bases at V and 6 bases at J, with 10 bases in the middle. Germline lookup yields CDR1 SGHRS and CDR2 YFSETQ. In DNA, the CDR3 is TGCGCCAGCAGCTTGGGGTTTATGGTCGAGCAGTACTTC. Its protein is CASSLGFMVEQYF.

The J gene is TRBJ1-1, the V gene TRBV29-1; TRBD1 matches 9 bases. V was pared by 5 bases and J by 4 bases, with 11 bases of the junction left unmatched. Germline V gives CDR1 SQVTM, CDR2 ANQGSEA. This CDR3 has 15 amino acids. The CDR3 coding sequence is TGCAGCGTTAAAAGCCCCGGGACAGGGTTCACTGAAGCTTTCTTT. Amino acid sequence: CSVKSPGTGFTEAFF.

The J gene is TRBJ2-1, the V gene TRBV7-6; TRBD2 matches 7 bases. CDR3 length: 16 residues. J gave up 5 bases and V 1 base, and 8 bases lay outside the gene matches. Germline CDR1 reads SGHVS; CDR2 reads FNYEAQ. CDR3: CASSLGLAGLNNEQFF. The CDR3 DNA sequence: TGTGCCAGCAGCTTAGGCTTAGCGGGCCTGAACAATGAGCAGTTCTTC.

J is TRBJ1-2 and V is TRBV21-1; the D call TRBD1 from the table was never checked on the DNA. TRBV21-1 corresponds to a pseudogene. The CDR3 loop spans 16 amino acids. DNA of the CDR3: TGTGCCAGCAGCTTCCATACGGACAGGGTAAACTATGGCTACACCTTC. Translation: CASSFHTDRVNYGYTF.

Here the CDR3 reads CASSEYYGYTF. For the CDR3, the DNA is TGTGCCAGCAGCGAATACTATGGCTACACCTTC. The chain combines TRBV7-9 with TRBJ1-2; D unclear. Trimming took 5 bases from V and 3 from J, leaving 4 bases between them. The germline gives CDR1 SEHNR, CDR2 FQNEAQ (reference sequence). The CDR3 covers 11 residues.

There are many counts of this clonotype. The chain is built from TRBV5-5 and TRBJ1-5; TRBD1 might be the D (6 bases). This CDR3 is built from 16 residues. The V gene lost 3 bases and the J gene lost 3 bases, with 16 bases spanning the gap. Germline V gene data show CDR1 as SGHKS and CDR2 as YYEKEE (reference sequence). Here the CDR3 DNA reads TGTGCCAGCAGCTACTCCCAGGGGTCTAACAATCAGCCCCAGCATTTT. It codes for CASSYSQGSNNQPQHF.

This clonotype was observed many times. The chain employs TRBV12-3 or TRBV12-4 and TRBJ2-7, with TRBD1 matching over 7 bases. There are 15 residues in the CDR3. Trimming cost V 1 base and J 2 bases; bases outside gene matches: 5. Here the CDR3 DNA reads TGTGCCAGCAGTTTAGGGGACAGATCCGCCTACGAGCAGTACTTC. This codes for CASSLGDRSAYEQYF.

There are a few counts of this clonotype. The chain is built from TRBV11-2 and TRBJ2-2, with 7 bases fitting TRBD2. Germline CDR1 and CDR2: SGHAT and FQNNGV. Germline trimming cut 5 bases from V and 0 bases from J; bases unmatched to any gene: 3. The CDR3 loop spans 15 amino acids. The CDR3 loop reads CASSRTRANTGELFF. The CDR3, as DNA: TGTGCCAGCAGCCGGACTAGGGCGAACACCGGGGAGCTGTTTTTT. Filled out from reference TRBV11-2 and TRBJ2-2, the complete variable domain reads EAGVAQSPRYKIIEKRQSVAFWCNPISGHATLYWYQQILGQGPKLLIQFQNNGVVDDSQLPKDRFSAERLKGVDSTLKIQPAKLEDSAVYLCASSRTRANTGELFFGEGSRLTVL.

V gene TRBV6-5 combines with J gene TRBJ1-2; D ambiguous. The germline CDR1 and CDR2 sequences are MNHEY and SVGAGI. The CDR3 totals 13 residues. Trimming pared 0 bases from V and 6 bases from J, leaving 8 bases between. CDR3 DNA sequence: TGTGCCAGCAGTTACTCGAAAGGGAATGGCTACACCTTC. The encoded protein is CASSYSKGNGYTF.

Ten or more counts support this clonotype. The V and J genes are TRBV13 and TRBJ2-3; TRBD2 matches 7 bases. With 4 bases clipped from V and 2 bases from J, the junction kept 6 bases outside the gene matches. There are 15 residues in the CDR3. Germline V gives CDR1 PRHDT, CDR2 FYEKMQ (reference sequence). The CDR3 loop reads CASSSLAVYTDTQYF. CDR3 sequence (DNA): TGTGCCAGCAGCTCCCTAGCGGTTTACACAGATACGCAGTATTTT.

This clonotype was observed a few times. The chain recombines TRBV25-1 with TRBJ2-2, with unresolved D. The ends were cut back, 4 bases at V and 0 bases at J, with 9 bases in the middle. The CDR3 is 15 amino acids. Germline CDR1 reads MGHDK; CDR2 reads SYGVNS. Written as DNA, the CDR3 is TGTGCCAGCAGTGTTTACTTTCCGAACACCGGGGAGCTGTTTTTT. This encodes CASSVYFPNTGELFF.

This clonotype was seen only a few times. In DNA, the CDR3 is TGTGCCAGCAGTCCGGGACGGGTTGGAGAGACCCAGTACTTC. The encoded protein is CASSPGRVGETQYF. The chain recombines TRBV28 with TRBJ2-5; D might be TRBD1 or TRBD2, each matching 5 bases. The CDR3 is 14 amino acids. V gave up 5 bases and J gave up 4 bases, with 14 bases separating them. Germline V gives CDR1 MDHEN, CDR2 SYDVKM.